This T cell receptor (beta chain) was identified during a study of T cell responses to AZD1222 COVID-19 vaccine. This table comes from immunoSEQ multiplex PCR, and its TCRdb copy is limited to in-frame clones, with some not included. Of more than 60,000 clones detected, under 90% appear once; the ten largest clones hold approximately 1.3%. General study findings and limits: Per reports, nearly half of all spike-specific TCRs target regions that are unmutated in variants. White British ancestry dominated among donors, who included more females, and clonal diversity was possibly underestimated.

This clone was found once. Antigen unknown. CDR1 and CDR2 from the germline V gene are SGHRS and YFSETQ. Trimming removed 4 bases from V and 0 bases from J, with 13 bases in between. The CDR3 sequence is 16 residues long. Pooling was applied to second doses at about 4 or about 12 weeks. The chain employs TRBV5-1 and TRBJ1-4; no reliable D call. The TCR sequence derives from an adult who received the AZD1222 COVID-19 vaccine. Specimen: peripheral blood, collected 28 days after the second AZD1222 dose. The CDR3 spells CASSLAGGSTNEKLFF. CDR3 nucleotides: TGCGCCAGCAGCCTAGCAGGCGGATCAACTAATGAAAAACTGTTTTTT.